This T cell receptor beta chain came from a study of PD-L1 blockade in urothelial cancer. Time point of the sample: peripheral blood 6 weeks after treatment start. The germline V gene encodes CDR1 MNHEY and CDR2 SVGAGI. The J segment lost 6 bases and the V segment lost 6 bases, leaving 8 bases of the junction unmatched. There are 14 residues in the CDR3. Clones were read by immunoSEQ multiplex PCR, and TCRdb kept only the in-frame ones, dropping some. The profile shows about 29,000 clones, less than 90% of them singletons. The specimen comprised PBMCs, sampled around atezolizumab (anti-PD-L1) treatment. This chain links TRBV6-5 with TRBJ2-3; TRBD1 agrees at 8 bases. The TCR sequence derives from a man between 65 and 85 years old with urothelial cancer. The CDR3 DNA follows: TGTGCCAGCAGCTGGACAGGGCGCAGGGATACGCAGTATTTT. It encodes CASSWTGRRDTQYF.